What follows are 14 T cell receptor beta chains derived from one specimen sequenced in a study of patients and donors after allogeneic stem cell transplantation. TCRdb reprocessed the RT-PCR reads with MiXCR, giving one entry per CDR3 protein. The table has over 200,000 distinct CDR3 sequences, around 40% seen once. The sequenced material came from blood, either unsorted or a sorted T cell fraction (not recorded which). All receptors derive from a human donor who was either an allogeneic HSCT recipient or a stem cell or donor lymphocyte infusion donor (not recorded which). It is not recorded whose cells these are; they may come from a transplant donor.

This clonotype has only one observation. The rearrangement links TRBV3-1 to TRBJ2-1, with 8 bases fitting TRBD1. The CDR3 runs 15 residues. Per germline, CDR1 LGHDT and CDR2 YNNKEL (reference sequence). V was clipped by 2 bases and J by 0 bases; unmatched bases: 0. CDR3 residues: CASSQQGASYNEQFF. CDR3 nucleotides: TGTGCCAGCAGCCAACAGGGGGCCTCCTACAATGAGCAGTTCTTC.

This clonotype was seen many times. The chain uses TRBV12-3 or TRBV12-4 and TRBJ1-1; no definite D call. Trimming left V 3 bases short and J 0 bases short, with 5 bases between. The CDR3 is made up of 13 amino acids. As DNA, the CDR3 is TGTGCCAGCAGTTTCGGACTGAACACTGAAGCTTTCTTT. It yields the protein CASSFGLNTEAFF.

The V call is TRBV7-9, the J call TRBJ2-1; TRBD1 agrees at 9 bases. CDR3 length equals 15 residues. V was clipped by 1 base and J by 6 bases; unmatched bases: 4. CDR1 is SEHNR, CDR2 FQNEAQ, per germline (reference sequence). CDR3 region: CASSLEDRGLNEQFF. CDR3 DNA sequence: TGTGCCAGCAGCTTAGAGGACAGGGGCCTCAATGAGCAGTTCTTC.

In its sample, this clonotype was seen a few times. The J gene is TRBJ2-3, the V gene TRBV4-3; D is possibly TRBD2 (5 bases). Trimming took 1 base from V and 4 from J, leaving 15 bases between them. Germline CDR1 reads LGHNA; CDR2 reads YSLEER. This CDR3 has 16 amino acids. DNA for the CDR3: TGCGCCAGCAGCCAAGGGTTGCGGGCTGGGTCAGATACGCAGTATTTT. It is translated as CASSQGLRAGSDTQYF.

The rearrangement links TRBV11-2 to TRBJ2-1, with 7 positions matching TRBD1. Losses at the gene ends were 1 base for V and 3 bases for J; bases not matched to a gene: 9. The CDR3 runs 17 residues. Germline assignment: CDR1 SGHAT and CDR2 FQNNGV. The CDR3 DNA is TGTGCCAGCAGCTTAGGTAAAAAGGGGACAGACTACAATGAGCAGTTCTTC. Translation: CASSLGKKGTDYNEQFF.

Points on this clonotype: One junction end disagrees with the germline gene, perhaps due to a read error. The chain is built from TRBV12-3 or TRBV12-4 and TRBJ1-5; TRBD1 agrees at 11 bases. The CDR3 consists of 15 residues. CDR3 sequence: CASGLGDRGNQPQHF. CDR3 coding DNA: TGTGCCAGCGGTTTAGGGGACAGGGGGAATCAGCCCCAGCATTTT.

The J gene is TRBJ1-5, the V gene TRBV12-3 or TRBV12-4; D ambiguous. The V end lost 3 bases, the J end lost 7 bases, and 10 bases lay between the germline ends. The length of the CDR3 is 13 residues. DNA for the CDR3: TGTGCCAGCAGTTTGACCGGATGGCAGCCCCAGCATTTT. This translates into CASSLTGWQPQHF.

The rearrangement links TRBV10-3 to TRBJ2-3, with 14 nucleotides matching TRBD2. The CDR3 loop spans 14 amino acids. V was clipped by 6 bases and J by 4 bases; unmatched bases: 0. The germline CDR1 and CDR2 sequences are ENHRY and SYGVKD. CDR3 protein: CAIRGLAGADTQYF. CDR3 in DNA: TGTGCCATCAGGGGACTAGCGGGGGCAGATACGCAGTATTTT.

Only a few counts were recorded for this clonotype. This chain links TRBV24-1 with TRBJ2-1; 7 bases match TRBD2. V was pared by 3 bases and J by 8 bases, with 12 bases of the junction left unmatched. The germline CDR1 and CDR2 sequences are KGHDR and SFDVKD. The CDR3 runs to 16 residues. CDR3 amino acids: CATSDGGGRRWDEQFF. The CDR3 DNA reads TGTGCCACCAGTGATGGGGGGGGACGGCGTTGGGATGAGCAGTTCTTC.

In its sample, this clonotype was seen a few times. The genes are TRBV20-1 and TRBJ2-2, with D possibly TRBD2 on 5 matching bases. The CDR3 has 15 residues. Germline CDR1 is DFQATT and CDR2 is SNEGSKA (reference sequence). Deletions cut 4 bases from V and 0 bases from J, with 12 bases between. CDR3 protein: CSATLFGANTGELFF. The CDR3 DNA reads as TGCAGTGCTACTCTCTTCGGGGCGAACACCGGGGAGCTGTTTTTT.

This clonotype has more than one count but fewer than ten. This sequence joins TRBV11-2 and TRBJ1-2; D is undetermined. Germline V gene data show CDR1 as SGHAT and CDR2 as FQNNGV. CDR3 size: 16 residues. Trimming took off 5 bases at V and 2 bases at J, with 18 bases between the two ends. CDR3 region: CASSLAVEEKNYGYTF. In DNA form, the CDR3 reads TGTGCCAGCAGCCTCGCCGTGGAGGAGAAGAACTATGGCTACACCTTC.

The rearrangement links TRBV30 to TRBJ2-7; D is ambiguous. CDR3 length equals 13 residues. Per germline, CDR1 GTSNPN and CDR2 SVGIG (reference sequence). V was clipped by 3 bases and J by 0 bases, with 9 bases between them. The CDR3 DNA reads TGTGCCTGGAGCCCAGGAAGCTCCTACGAGCAGTACTTC. Its protein is CAWSPGSSYEQYF.

This clonotype occurred a few times. The chain employs TRBV29-1 and TRBJ2-1; D is perhaps TRBD1 or TRBD2 (5 bases each). From germline, CDR1 is SQVTM and CDR2 ANQGSEA. The CDR3 is made up of 12 amino acids. Trimming removed 1 base from V and 6 bases from J, with 7 bases in between. The CDR3 here is CSVEGDGNEQFF. The CDR3 coding sequence is TGCAGCGTTGAAGGGGACGGCAATGAGCAGTTCTTC.

The V and J genes are TRBV20-1 and TRBJ2-7; 8 nucleotides match TRBD1. From germline, CDR1 is DFQATT and CDR2 SNEGSKA (reference sequence). The CDR3 totals 14 residues. V lost 8 bases, J lost 1 base, and 10 bases stayed unmatched. CDR3 sequence (DNA): TGCAGTCAAAGTACAGGGGGAAGGTCCTACGAGCAGTACTTC. It translates to CSQSTGGRSYEQYF.